These 16 T cell receptor beta chains were sequenced from one sample in a study of CD8 T cells in Susac syndrome. RNA amounts of roughly 0.5 to 1 ug underwent reverse transcription with random hexamers. Each CDR3 protein is one row after TCRdb ran MiXCR on the immunoSEQ multiplex PCR reads. The sample has approximately 200,000 distinct CDR3 sequences; 85% to 95% are singletons. Sequenced sample: CD4+ T cells from PBMCs. The origin of the receptors is a human donor with multiple sclerosis.

The V call is TRBV27, the J call TRBJ1-6; no reliable D call. This CDR3 contains 14 residues. The germline CDR1 and CDR2 sequences are MNHEY and SMNVEV (reference sequence). The ends were cut back, 3 bases at V and 7 bases at J, with 10 bases in the middle. The CDR3: CASSLSGVNSPLHF. DNA for the CDR3: TGTGCCAGCAGTTTGTCCGGGGTCAATTCACCCCTCCACTTT.

This clonotype is a singleton in its sample. V gene TRBV29-1 combines with J gene TRBJ2-2, with D perhaps TRBD1 or TRBD2 (5 bases each). This CDR3 comprises 14 residues. The germline V gene has CDR1 SQVTM and CDR2 ANQGSEA. The ends were cut back, 6 bases at V and 5 bases at J, with 16 bases in the middle. CDR3 amino acids: CSVRQSGATGELFF. The CDR3 DNA sequence: TGCAGCGTGAGACAGTCCGGGGCGACCGGGGAGCTGTTTTTT.

The rearrangement uses TRBV5-1 and TRBJ1-2, with D perhaps TRBD1 (5 bases). There are 15 residues in the CDR3. V dropped 4 bases and J dropped 6 bases, with 19 bases sitting between them. The germline CDR1 and CDR2 sequences are SGHRS and YFSETQ. The CDR3 sequence: CASSPTAGTENGYTF. The CDR3 DNA reads as TGCGCCAGCAGCCCAACCGCCGGGACGGAGAATGGCTACACCTTC.

The chain has TRBV20-1 and TRBJ2-1; 9 bases match TRBD1. The CDR3 has 13 residues. Trimming at V came to 5 bases and at J to 6 bases, leaving 5 bases not matched to a gene. Germline assignment: CDR1 DFQATT and CDR2 SNEGSKA (reference sequence). DNA of the CDR3: TGCAGTGCTTTCTGGACAGGGGCCAATGAGCAGTTCTTC. It yields the protein CSAFWTGANEQFF.

The V gene is TRBV5-4, the J gene TRBJ2-1; 7 positions agree with TRBD2. Trimming took 1 base from V and 4 from J; bases not matched to a gene: 5. This CDR3 spans 15 amino acids. Germline values: CDR1 SGHNT, CDR2 YYREEE (reference sequence). The CDR3 coding sequence is TGTGCCAGCAGCTTGCAGCCGGGGGGATACAATGAGCAGTTCTTC. This codes for CASSLQPGGYNEQFF.

In DNA form, the CDR3 reads TGTGCCAGCAGCCGCGGACAGTTCGGGGCTGAAGCTTTCTTT. Translation: CASSRGQFGAEAFF. V gene TRBV9 combines with J gene TRBJ1-1; weak D call: TRBD1 (6 bases). The CDR3 runs 14 residues. Germline CDR1 SGDLS, CDR2 YYNGEE. V was pared by 4 bases and J by 6 bases, with 16 bases between.

The chain employs TRBV29-1 and TRBJ1-1, with 10 bases matching TRBD1. After removal of 6 bases from V and 8 bases from J, the junction contained 24 bases not matched to a gene. The CDR3 has 18 amino acids. Germline V gene data show CDR1 as SQVTM and CDR2 as ANQGSEA. CDR3 bases: TGCAGCGTCAACACGCCGGGACAGGGGCTACTAGGTCTCACCGAAGCTTTCTTT. Protein product: CSVNTPGQGLLGLTEAFF.

CDR3 residues: CASSPIARGGYTF. The CDR3 nucleotides read TGTGCCAGCAGTCCCATAGCTAGGGGAGGCTACACCTTC. The chain joins TRBV6-5 to TRBJ1-2; possibly TRBD1 for D (5 bases). The CDR3 sequence is 13 residues long. The germline V gene encodes CDR1 MNHEY and CDR2 SVGAGI. Trimming took off 5 bases at V and 8 bases at J, with 15 bases between the two ends.

V and J are TRBV19 and TRBJ1-6; no clear D gene. The germline V gene has CDR1 LNHDA and CDR2 SQIVND (reference sequence). The CDR3 runs 14 residues. Trimming pared 1 base from V and 7 bases from J, leaving 8 bases between. The CDR3 spells CASSIAHRNSPLHF. Here the CDR3 DNA reads TGTGCCAGTAGTATAGCACACCGAAATTCACCCCTCCACTTT.

The chain recombines TRBV11-2 with TRBJ2-7; TRBD1 might be the D (6 bases). This CDR3 is built from 16 residues. The germline V gene encodes CDR1 SGHAT and CDR2 FQNNGV. The V end was cut by 4 bases, the J end by 0 bases, with 16 bases between. The CDR3 here is CASSSTGIFGSYEQYF. The CDR3 bases are TGTGCCAGCAGCTCCACAGGGATTTTCGGCTCCTACGAGCAGTACTTC.

This rearrangement joins TRBV3-1 to TRBJ2-3; a possible D gene is TRBD2 (6 bases). The germline gives CDR1 LGHDT, CDR2 YNNKEL (reference sequence). The CDR3 spans 16 residues. V was shortened by 8 bases and J by 2 bases, with 20 bases between the two germline ends. The CDR3: CASDPGLRSNTDTQYF. DNA of the CDR3: TGTGCCAGCGACCCGGGACTCCGATCAAACACAGATACGCAGTATTTT.

This chain links TRBV30 with TRBJ2-1; D possibly corresponds to TRBD2 (6 bases). The V and J ends lost 0 bases and 4 bases respectively, with 13 bases between them. CDR3 size: 15 residues. From germline, CDR1 is GTSNPN and CDR2 SVGIG (reference sequence). The DNA for the CDR3 is TGTGCCTGGAGTGTACTGCCTAGCGAATACAATGAGCAGTTCTTC. Translation gives CAWSVLPSEYNEQFF.

This clonotype was seen just once. Here the CDR3 DNA reads TGTGCCAGCAGTTCTCAGCGGGGGGGCCTCTACAATGAGCAGTTCTTC. Translating it yields CASSSQRGGLYNEQFF. The chain has TRBV27 and TRBJ2-1, with TRBD2 identical over 10 bases. The length of the CDR3 is 16 residues. After removal of 4 bases from V and 3 bases from J, the junction contained 6 bases not matched to a gene. Germline CDR1 is MNHEY and CDR2 is SMNVEV (reference sequence).

The chain couples TRBV6-1 to TRBJ2-3; 11 nucleotides match TRBD1. V shed 6 bases and J 4 bases; nucleotides not matched to a gene: 3. Germline V CDR1 and CDR2: MNHNS, SASEGT. This CDR3 has 14 amino acids. In DNA form, the CDR3 reads TGTGCCAGCAGGGGGACAGGGGGGCCAGATACGCAGTATTTT. Protein: CASRGTGGPDTQYF.

The chain employs TRBV20-1 and TRBJ2-5; D is perhaps TRBD2 (7 bases). The CDR3 loop spans 13 amino acids. Trimming removed 6 bases from V and 8 bases from J, with 19 bases in between. CDR1 is DFQATT and CDR2 is SNEGSKA in the germline V gene (reference sequence). CDR3: CSANRGAPLTQYF. The CDR3 nucleotides read TGCAGTGCAAACCGGGGGGCGCCCCTTACCCAGTACTTC.

This sequence joins TRBV27 and TRBJ1-4; 8 bases fit TRBD1. CDR1 and CDR2 (germline): MNHEY, SMNVEV (reference sequence). There are 16 residues in the CDR3. V lost 5 bases and J lost 2; bases outside the gene matches: 7. The CDR3, as DNA: TGTGCCAGCAGTCCCGGCAGACAGGGGACTAATGAAAAACTGTTTTTT. Amino acid sequence: CASSPGRQGTNEKLFF.